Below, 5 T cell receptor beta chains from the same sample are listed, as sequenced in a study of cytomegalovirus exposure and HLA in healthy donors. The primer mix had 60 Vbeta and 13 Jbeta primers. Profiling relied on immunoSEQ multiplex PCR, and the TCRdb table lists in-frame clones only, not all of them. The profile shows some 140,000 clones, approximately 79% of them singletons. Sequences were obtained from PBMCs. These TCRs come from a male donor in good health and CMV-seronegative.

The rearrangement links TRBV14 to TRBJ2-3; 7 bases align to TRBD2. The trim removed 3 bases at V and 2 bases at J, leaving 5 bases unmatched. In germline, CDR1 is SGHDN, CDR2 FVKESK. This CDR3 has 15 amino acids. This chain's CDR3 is CASSHGRGNTDTQYF. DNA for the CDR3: TGTGCCAGCAGCCATGGGCGGGGGAACACAGATACGCAGTATTTT.

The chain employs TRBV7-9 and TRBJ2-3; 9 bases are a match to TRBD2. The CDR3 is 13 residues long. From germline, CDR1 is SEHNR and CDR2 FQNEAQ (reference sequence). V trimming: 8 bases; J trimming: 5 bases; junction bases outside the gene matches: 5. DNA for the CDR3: TGTGCCAGCGGGCTAGCGGGGAGAGATACGCAGTATTTT. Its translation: CASGLAGRDTQYF. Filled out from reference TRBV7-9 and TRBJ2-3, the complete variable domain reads DTGVSQNPRHKITKRGQNVTFRCDPISEHNRLYWYRQTLGQGPEFLTYFQNEAQLEKSRLLSDRFSAERPKGSFSTLEIQRTEQGDSAMYLCASGLAGRDTQYFGPGTRLTVL.

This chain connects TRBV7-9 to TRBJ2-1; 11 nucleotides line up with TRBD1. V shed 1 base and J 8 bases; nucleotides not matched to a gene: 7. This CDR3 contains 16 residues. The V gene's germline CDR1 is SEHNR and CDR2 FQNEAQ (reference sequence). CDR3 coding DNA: TGTGCCAGCAGCTTAGGGGACAGGGGGGTTATCGATGAGCAGTTCTTC. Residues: CASSLGDRGVIDEQFF.

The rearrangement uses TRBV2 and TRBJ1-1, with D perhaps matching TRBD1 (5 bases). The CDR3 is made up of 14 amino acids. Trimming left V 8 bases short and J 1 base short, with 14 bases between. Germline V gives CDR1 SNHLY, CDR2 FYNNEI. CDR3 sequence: CASGQEQGNTEAFF. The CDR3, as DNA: TGTGCCAGCGGCCAAGAGCAGGGGAACACTGAAGCTTTCTTT.

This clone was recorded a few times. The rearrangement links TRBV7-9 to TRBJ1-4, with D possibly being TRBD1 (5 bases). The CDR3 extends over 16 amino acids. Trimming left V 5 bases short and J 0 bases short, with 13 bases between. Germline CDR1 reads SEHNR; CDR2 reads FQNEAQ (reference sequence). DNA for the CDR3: TGTGCCAGCAGCCTCGGGGGAGGACCAACTAATGAAAAACTGTTTTTT. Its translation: CASSLGGGPTNEKLFF.